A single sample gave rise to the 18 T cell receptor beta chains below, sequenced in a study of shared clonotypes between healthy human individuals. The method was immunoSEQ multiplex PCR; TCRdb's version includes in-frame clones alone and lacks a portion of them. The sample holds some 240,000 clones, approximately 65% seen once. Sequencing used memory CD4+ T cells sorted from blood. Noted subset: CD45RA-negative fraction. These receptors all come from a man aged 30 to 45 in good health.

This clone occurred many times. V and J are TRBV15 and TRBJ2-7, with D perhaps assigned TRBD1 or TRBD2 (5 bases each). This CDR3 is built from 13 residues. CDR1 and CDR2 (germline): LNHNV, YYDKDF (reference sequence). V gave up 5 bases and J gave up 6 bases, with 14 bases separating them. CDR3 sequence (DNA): TGTGCCACCAGCCGGGACGGATTGAGCGAGCAGTACTTC. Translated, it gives CATSRDGLSEQYF.

DNA for the CDR3: TGTGCCTGGAGTGTAGATTCGGGGCTTCAAGGATTAAATAGCGCTGGGGCCAACGTCCTGACTTTC. This translates into CAWSVDSGLQGLNSAGANVLTF. V usage is TRBV30 and J usage is TRBJ2-6; either TRBD1 or TRBD2 may fit D (5 bases each). Germline V gene lookup returns CDR1 GTSNPN and CDR2 SVGIG (reference sequence). Trimming pared 0 bases from V and 2 bases from J, leaving 29 bases between. The CDR3 is 22 amino acids.

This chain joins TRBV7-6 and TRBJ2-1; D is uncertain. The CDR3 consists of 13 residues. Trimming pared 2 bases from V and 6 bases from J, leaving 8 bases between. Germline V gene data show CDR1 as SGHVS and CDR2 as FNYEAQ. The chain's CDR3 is CASSLLWGNEQFF. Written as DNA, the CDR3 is TGTGCCAGCAGCTTATTATGGGGCAATGAGCAGTTCTTC.

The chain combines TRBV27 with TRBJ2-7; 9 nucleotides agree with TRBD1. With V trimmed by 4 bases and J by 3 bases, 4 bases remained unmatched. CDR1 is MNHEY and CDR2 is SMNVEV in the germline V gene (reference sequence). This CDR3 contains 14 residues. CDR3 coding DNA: TGTGCCAGCAGTTCACAGGGGGCTGGCTACGAGCAGTACTTC. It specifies CASSSQGAGYEQYF.

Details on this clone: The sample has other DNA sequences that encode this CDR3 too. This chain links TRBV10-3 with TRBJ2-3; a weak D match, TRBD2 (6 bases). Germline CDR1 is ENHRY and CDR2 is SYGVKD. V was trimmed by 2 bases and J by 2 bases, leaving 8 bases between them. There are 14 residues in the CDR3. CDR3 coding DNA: TGTGCCATCAGTGAGAGGCGGGACACAGATACGCAGTATTTT. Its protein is CAISERRDTDTQYF.

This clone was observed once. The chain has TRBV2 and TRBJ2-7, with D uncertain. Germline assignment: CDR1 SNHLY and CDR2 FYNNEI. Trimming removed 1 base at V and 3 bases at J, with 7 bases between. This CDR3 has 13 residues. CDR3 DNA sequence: TGTGCCAGCAGTGAAGGCCTAATCTACGAGCAGTACTTC. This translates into CASSEGLIYEQYF.

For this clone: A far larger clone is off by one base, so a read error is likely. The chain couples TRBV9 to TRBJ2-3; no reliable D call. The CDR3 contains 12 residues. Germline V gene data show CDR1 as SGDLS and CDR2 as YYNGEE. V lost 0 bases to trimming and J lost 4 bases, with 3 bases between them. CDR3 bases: TGTGCCAGCAGCGTAGGGGCAGATACGCAGTATTTT. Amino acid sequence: CASSVGADTQYF.

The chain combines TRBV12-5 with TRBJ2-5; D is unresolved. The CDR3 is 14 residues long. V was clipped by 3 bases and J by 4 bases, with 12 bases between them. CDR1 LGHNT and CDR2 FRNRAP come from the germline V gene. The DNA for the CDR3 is TGTGCTAGTGGTTTAGGGTCAGGTCTAGAGACCCAGTACTTC. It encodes CASGLGSGLETQYF.

CDR3 nucleotide sequence: TGTGCCAGCAGTGGAGGCGAAGTAAATCAGCCCCAGCATTTT. Its translation is CASSGGEVNQPQHF. The chain links TRBV2 to TRBJ1-5; unclear D gene. The V end lost 4 bases, the J end lost 4 bases, and 11 bases lay between the germline ends. The CDR3 length is 14 residues. Germline assignment: CDR1 SNHLY and CDR2 FYNNEI.

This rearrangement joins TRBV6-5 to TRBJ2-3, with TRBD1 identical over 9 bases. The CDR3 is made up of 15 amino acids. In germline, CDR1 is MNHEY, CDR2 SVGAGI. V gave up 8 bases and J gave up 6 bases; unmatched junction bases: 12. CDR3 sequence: CASCETGTGRDTQYF. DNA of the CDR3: TGTGCCAGCTGCGAGACCGGGACAGGGCGGGATACGCAGTATTTT.

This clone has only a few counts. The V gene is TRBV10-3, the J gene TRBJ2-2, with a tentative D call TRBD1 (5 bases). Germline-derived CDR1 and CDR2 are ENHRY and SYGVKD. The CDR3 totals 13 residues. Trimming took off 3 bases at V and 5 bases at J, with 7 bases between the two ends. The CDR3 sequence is CAISDRETGELFF. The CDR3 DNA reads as TGTGCCATCAGTGACAGGGAAACCGGGGAGCTGTTTTTT.

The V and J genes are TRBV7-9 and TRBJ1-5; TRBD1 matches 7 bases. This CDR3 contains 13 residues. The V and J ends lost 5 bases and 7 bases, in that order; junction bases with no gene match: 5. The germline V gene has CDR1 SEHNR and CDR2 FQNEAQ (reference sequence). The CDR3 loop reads CASSLGGEQPQHF. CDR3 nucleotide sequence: TGTGCCAGCAGCCTAGGGGGCGAACAGCCCCAGCATTTT. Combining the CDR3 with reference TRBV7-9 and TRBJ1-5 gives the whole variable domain DTGVSQNPRHKITKRGQNVTFRCDPISEHNRLYWYRQTLGQGPEFLTYFQNEAQLEKSRLLSDRFSAERPKGSFSTLEIQRTEQGDSAMYLCASSLGGEQPQHFGDGTRLSIL.

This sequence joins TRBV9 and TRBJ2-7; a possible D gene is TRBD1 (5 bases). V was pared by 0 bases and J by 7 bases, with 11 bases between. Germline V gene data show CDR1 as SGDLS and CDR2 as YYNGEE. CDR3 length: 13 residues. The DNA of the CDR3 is TGTGCCAGCAGCGTAGCAGGGCAAAGGGAGCAGTACTTC. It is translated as CASSVAGQREQYF.

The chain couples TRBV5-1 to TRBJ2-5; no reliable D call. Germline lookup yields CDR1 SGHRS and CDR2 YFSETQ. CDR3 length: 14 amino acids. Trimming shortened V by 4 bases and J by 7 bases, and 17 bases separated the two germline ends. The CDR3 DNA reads TGCGCCAGCAGCCAGAACAGCGCCTTAGGGACCCAGTACTTC. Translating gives CASSQNSALGTQYF.

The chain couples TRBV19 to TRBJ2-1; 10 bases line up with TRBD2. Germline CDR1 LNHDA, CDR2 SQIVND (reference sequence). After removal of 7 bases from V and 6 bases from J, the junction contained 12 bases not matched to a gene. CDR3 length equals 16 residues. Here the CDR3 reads CASTQSLAGGPNEQFF. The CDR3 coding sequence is TGTGCCAGTACCCAATCTTTAGCGGGAGGTCCCAATGAGCAGTTCTTC.

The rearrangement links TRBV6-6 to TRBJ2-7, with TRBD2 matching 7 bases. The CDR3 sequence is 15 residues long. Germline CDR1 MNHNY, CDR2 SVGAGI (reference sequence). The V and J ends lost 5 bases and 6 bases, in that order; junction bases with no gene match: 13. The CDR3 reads CASSPISGTSGEQYF. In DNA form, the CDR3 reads TGTGCCAGCAGTCCAATAAGCGGGACCTCGGGCGAGCAGTACTTC.

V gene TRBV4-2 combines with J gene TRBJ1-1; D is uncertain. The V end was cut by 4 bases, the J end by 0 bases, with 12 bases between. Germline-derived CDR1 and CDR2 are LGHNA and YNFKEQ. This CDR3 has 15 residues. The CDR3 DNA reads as TGTGCCAGCAGCCTCGACCCCCACCTGAACACTGAAGCTTTCTTT. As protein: CASSLDPHLNTEAFF.

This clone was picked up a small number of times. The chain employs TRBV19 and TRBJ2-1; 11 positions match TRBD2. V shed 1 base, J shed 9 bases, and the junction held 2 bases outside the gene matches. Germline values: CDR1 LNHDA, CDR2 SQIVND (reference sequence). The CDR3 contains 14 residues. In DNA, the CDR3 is TGTGCCAGTAGTATAGGACTAGCGGGAAGTGAGCAGTTCTTC. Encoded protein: CASSIGLAGSEQFF.